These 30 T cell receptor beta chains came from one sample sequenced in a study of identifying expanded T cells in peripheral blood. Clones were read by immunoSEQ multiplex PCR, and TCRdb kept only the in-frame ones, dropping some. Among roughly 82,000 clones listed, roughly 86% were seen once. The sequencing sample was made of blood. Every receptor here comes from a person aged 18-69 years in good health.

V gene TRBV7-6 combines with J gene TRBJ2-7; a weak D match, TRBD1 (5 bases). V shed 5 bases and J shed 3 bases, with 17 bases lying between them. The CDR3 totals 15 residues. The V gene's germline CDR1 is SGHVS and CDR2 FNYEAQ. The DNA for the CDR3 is TGTGCCAGCAGCCCCAATTCGGCAGGGAACTACGAGCAGTACTTC. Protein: CASSPNSAGNYEQYF. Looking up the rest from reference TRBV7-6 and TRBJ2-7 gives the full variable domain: GAGVSQSPRYKVTKRGQDVALRCDPISGHVSLYWYRQALGQGPEFLTYFNYEAQQDKSGLPNDRFSAERPEGSISTLTIQRTEQRDSAMYRCASSPNSAGNYEQYFGPGTRLTVT.

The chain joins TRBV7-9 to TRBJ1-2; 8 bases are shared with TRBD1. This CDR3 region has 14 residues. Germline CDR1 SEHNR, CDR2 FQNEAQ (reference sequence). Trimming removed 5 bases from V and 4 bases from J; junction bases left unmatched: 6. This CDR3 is CASSLGQGGYGYTF. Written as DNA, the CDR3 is TGTGCCAGCAGCCTAGGACAGGGCGGCTATGGCTACACCTTC.

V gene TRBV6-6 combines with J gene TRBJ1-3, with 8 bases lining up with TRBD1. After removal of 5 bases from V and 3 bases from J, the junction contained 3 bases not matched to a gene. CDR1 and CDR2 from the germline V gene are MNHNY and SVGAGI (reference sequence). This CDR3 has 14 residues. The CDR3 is CASSVDRVGNTIYF. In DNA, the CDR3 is TGTGCCAGCAGTGTGGACAGGGTTGGAAACACCATATATTTT.

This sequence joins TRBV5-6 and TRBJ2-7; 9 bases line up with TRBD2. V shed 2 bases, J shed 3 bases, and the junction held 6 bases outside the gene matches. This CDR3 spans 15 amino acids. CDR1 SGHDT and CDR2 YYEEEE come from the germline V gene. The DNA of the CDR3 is TGTGCCAGCAGCTTCCGTGGTAGCGGGAGCTACGAGCAGTACTTC. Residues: CASSFRGSGSYEQYF.

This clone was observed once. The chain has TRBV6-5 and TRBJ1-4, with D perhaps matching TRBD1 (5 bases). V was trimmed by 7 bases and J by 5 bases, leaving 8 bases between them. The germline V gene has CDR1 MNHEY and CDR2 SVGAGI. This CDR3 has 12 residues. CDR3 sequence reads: CASTGDNEKLFF. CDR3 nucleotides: TGTGCCAGCACCGGGGACAATGAAAAACTGTTTTTT.

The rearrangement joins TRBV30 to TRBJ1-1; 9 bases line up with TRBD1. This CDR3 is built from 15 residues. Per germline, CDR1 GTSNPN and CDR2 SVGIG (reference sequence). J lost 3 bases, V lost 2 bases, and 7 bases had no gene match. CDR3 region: CAWSPQRQGDTEAFF. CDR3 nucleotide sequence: TGTGCCTGGAGTCCTCAGAGACAGGGGGACACTGAAGCTTTCTTT.

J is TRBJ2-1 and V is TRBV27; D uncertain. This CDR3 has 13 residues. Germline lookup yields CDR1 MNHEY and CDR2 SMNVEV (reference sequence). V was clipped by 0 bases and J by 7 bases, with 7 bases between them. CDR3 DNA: TGTGCCAGCAGTTTATCGGCTCGGAATGAGCAGTTCTTC. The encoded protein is CASSLSARNEQFF.

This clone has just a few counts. The CDR3 DNA reads as TGTGCCCTAGGGGTTACGGGCAATCAGCCCCAGCATTTT. Translation: CALGVTGNQPQHF. V gene TRBV7-4 combines with J gene TRBJ1-5; perhaps TRBD1 as D (5 bases). Germline CDR1 and CDR2: SGHVT and SQSDAQ. V shed 11 bases and J shed 2 bases, with 13 bases lying between them. The CDR3 runs 13 residues.

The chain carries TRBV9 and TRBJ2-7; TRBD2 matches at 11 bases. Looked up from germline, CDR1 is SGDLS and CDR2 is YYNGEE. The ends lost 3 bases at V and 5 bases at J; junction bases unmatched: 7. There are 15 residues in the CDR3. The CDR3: CASSGIGTSGHEQYF. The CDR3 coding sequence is TGTGCCAGCAGCGGAATCGGGACTAGCGGCCACGAGCAGTACTTC.

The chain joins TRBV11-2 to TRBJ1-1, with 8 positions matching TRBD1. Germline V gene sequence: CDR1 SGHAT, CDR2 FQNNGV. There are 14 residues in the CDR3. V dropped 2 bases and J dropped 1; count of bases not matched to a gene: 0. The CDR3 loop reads CASSLTGGNTEAFF. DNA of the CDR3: TGTGCCAGCAGCTTAACAGGGGGGAACACTGAAGCTTTCTTT.

CDR3 nucleotide sequence: TGTGCCAGCAGCCAGGGACTAGCGGGACCGGCAGATACGCAGTATTTT. It is translated as CASSQGLAGPADTQYF. This chain connects TRBV7-8 to TRBJ2-3, with 13 bases lining up with TRBD2. With 5 bases clipped from V and 4 bases from J, the junction kept 6 bases outside the gene matches. The CDR3 is made up of 16 amino acids. CDR1 SGHVS and CDR2 FQNEAQ come from the germline V gene.

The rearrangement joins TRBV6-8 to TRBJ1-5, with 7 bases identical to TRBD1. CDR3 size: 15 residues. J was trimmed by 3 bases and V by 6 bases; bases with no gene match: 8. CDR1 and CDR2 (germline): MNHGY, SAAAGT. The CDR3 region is CASSPGGGFNQPQHF. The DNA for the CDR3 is TGTGCCAGCAGCCCAGGGGGAGGATTCAATCAGCCCCAGCATTTT.

The CDR3: CASSIYRGPLDGYTF. The CDR3 nucleotides are TGTGCCAGCAGCATCTACAGGGGGCCTCTGGATGGCTACACCTTC. The V and J genes are TRBV7-2 and TRBJ1-2, with 9 bases lining up with TRBD1. V lost 5 bases, J lost 6 bases, and 10 bases stayed unmatched. Germline V gene data show CDR1 as SGHTA and CDR2 as FQGNSA. CDR3 length: 15 amino acids. The variable domain in full, with the rest retrieved from reference TRBV7-2 and TRBJ1-2, is GAGVSQSPSNKVTEKGKDVELRCDPISGHTALYWYRQSLGQGLEFLIYFQGNSAPDKSGLPSDRFSAERTGGSVSTLTIQRTQQEDSAVYLCASSIYRGPLDGYTFGSGTRLTVV.

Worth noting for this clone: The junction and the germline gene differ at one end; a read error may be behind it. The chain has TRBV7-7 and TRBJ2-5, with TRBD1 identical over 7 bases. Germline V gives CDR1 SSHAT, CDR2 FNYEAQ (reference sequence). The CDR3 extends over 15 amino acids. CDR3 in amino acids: CASSLASGGQETQYF. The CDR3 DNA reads TGTGCTAGCAGCTTAGCATCAGGGGGCCAAGAGACCCAGTACTTC.

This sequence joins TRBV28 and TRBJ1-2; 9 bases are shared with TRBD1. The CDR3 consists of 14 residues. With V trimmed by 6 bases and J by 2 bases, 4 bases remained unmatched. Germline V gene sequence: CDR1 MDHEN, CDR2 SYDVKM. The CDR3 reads CASRSGQGNYGYTF. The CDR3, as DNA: TGTGCCAGCAGGTCGGGACAGGGAAACTATGGCTACACCTTC.

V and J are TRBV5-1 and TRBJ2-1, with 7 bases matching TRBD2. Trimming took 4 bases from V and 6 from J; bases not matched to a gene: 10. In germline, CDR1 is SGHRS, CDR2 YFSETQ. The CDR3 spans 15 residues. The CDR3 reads CASSGSAGVFNEQFF. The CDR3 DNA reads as TGCGCCAGCAGCGGTTCGGCGGGAGTCTTCAATGAGCAGTTCTTC.

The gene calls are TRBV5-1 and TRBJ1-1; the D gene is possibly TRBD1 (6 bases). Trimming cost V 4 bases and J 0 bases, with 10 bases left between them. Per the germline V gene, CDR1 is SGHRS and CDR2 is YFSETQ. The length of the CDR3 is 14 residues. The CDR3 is CASSGGQMNTEAFF. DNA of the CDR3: TGCGCCAGCAGCGGAGGACAGATGAACACTGAAGCTTTCTTT.

The CDR3 spells CASSLTGGYNEQFF. The CDR3 region has the DNA TGTGCCAGCAGCTTAACGGGCGGATACAATGAGCAGTTCTTC. This chain uses TRBV7-3 with TRBJ2-1, with D uncertain. CDR3 size: 14 residues. V dropped 0 bases and J dropped 4 bases, with 7 bases sitting between them. Germline loops: CDR1 SGHTA, CDR2 FQGTGA.

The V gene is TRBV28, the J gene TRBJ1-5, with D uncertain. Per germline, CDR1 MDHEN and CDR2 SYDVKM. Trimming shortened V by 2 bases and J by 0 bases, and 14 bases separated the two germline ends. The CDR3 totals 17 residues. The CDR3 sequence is CASSLGRTAYSNQPQHF. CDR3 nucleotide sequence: TGTGCCAGCAGTTTAGGGAGGACCGCGTATAGCAATCAGCCCCAGCATTTT.

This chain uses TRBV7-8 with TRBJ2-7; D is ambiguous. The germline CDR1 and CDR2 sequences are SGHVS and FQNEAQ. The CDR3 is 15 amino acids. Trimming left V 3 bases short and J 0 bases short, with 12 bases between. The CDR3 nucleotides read TGTGCCAGCAGCTTGAACCCGCGAAGCTCCTACGAGCAGTACTTC. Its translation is CASSLNPRSSYEQYF.

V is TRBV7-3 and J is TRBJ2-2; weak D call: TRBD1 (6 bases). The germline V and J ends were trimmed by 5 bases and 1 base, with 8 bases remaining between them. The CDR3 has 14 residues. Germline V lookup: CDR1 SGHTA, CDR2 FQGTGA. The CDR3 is CASSIQGNTGELFF. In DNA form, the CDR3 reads TGTGCCAGCAGCATACAGGGGAACACCGGGGAGCTGTTTTTT.

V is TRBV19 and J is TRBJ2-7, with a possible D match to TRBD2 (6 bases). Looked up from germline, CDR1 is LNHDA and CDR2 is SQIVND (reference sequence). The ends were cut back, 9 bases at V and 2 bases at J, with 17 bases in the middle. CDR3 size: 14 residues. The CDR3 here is CASKDLPGAYEQYF. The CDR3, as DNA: TGTGCCAGCAAGGACTTGCCGGGGGCCTACGAGCAGTACTTC.

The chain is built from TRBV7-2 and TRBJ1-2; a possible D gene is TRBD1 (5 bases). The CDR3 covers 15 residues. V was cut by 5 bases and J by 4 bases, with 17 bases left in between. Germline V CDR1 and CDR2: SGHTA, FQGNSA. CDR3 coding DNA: TGTGCCAGCAGCCAAGGACGCACGGACACCTATGGCTACACCTTC. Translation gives CASSQGRTDTYGYTF.

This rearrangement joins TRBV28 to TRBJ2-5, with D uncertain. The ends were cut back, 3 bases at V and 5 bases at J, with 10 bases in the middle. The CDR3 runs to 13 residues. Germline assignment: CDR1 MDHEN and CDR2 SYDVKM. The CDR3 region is CASSFQAGETQYF. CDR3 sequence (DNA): TGTGCCAGCAGTTTCCAGGCTGGGGAGACCCAGTACTTC.

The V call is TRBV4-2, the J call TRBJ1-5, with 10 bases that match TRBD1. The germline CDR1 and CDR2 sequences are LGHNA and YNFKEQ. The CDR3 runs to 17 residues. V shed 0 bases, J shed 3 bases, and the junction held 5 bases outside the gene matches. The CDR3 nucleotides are TGTGCCAGCAGCCAAGATTGGGGACAGGGGTCCAATCAGCCCCAGCATTTT. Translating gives CASSQDWGQGSNQPQHF.

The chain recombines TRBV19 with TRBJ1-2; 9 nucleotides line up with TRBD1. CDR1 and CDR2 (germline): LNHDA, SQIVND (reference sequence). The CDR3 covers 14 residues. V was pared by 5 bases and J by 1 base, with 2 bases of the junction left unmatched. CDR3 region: CASSGQGLNYGYTF. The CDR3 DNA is TGTGCCAGTAGTGGACAGGGGCTTAACTATGGCTACACCTTC.

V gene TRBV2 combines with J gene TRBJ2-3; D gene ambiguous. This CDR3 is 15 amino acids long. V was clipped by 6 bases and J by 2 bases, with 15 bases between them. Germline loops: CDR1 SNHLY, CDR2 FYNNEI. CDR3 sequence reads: CASSPYGEYTDTQYF. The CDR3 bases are TGTGCCAGCAGCCCTTATGGGGAATACACAGATACGCAGTATTTT. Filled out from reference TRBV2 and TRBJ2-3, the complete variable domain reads EPEVTQTPSHQVTQMGQEVILRCVPISNHLYFYWYRQILGQKVEFLVSFYNNEISEKSEIFDDQFSVERPDGSNFTLKIRSTKLEDSAMYFCASSPYGEYTDTQYFGPGTRLTVL.

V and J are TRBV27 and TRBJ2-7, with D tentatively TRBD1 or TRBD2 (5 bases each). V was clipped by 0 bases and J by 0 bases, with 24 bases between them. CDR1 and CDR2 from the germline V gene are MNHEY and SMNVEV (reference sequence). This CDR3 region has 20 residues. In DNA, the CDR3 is TGTGCCAGCAGTTTATCATCGATACGGGCCGGGGACGGTAGCTCCTACGAGCAGTACTTC. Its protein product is CASSLSSIRAGDGSSYEQYF.

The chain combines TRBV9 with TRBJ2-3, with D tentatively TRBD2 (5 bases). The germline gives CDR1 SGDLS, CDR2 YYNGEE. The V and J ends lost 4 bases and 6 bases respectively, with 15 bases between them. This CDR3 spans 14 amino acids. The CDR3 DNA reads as TGTGCCAGCAGCACCCATATTAGCGAGGATACGCAGTATTTT. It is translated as CASSTHISEDTQYF.

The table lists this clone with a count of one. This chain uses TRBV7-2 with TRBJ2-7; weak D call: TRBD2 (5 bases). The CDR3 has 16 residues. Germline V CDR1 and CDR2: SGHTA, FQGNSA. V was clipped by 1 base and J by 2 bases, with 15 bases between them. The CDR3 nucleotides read TGTGCCAGCAGCTTAGGAGGGAACTCAGCCACCTACGAGCAGTACTTC. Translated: CASSLGGNSATYEQYF.